This T cell receptor (beta chain) was profiled in a study of T cells in Graves' hyperthyroidism and ophthalmopathy. Study conclusions and caveats: Most clonotypes expanded in thyroid above 0.001 were likewise present in blood. Separating ophthalmopathy from stable hyperthyroidism was achieved by a 13 V-J model.

This clonotype appeared many times. What it binds is not known. Losses at the gene ends were 7 bases for V and 5 bases for J; bases not matched to a gene: 12. The germline V gene has CDR1 LNHDA and CDR2 SQIVND (reference sequence). The CDR3 totals 15 residues. It was RNA transcripts that yielded the amplified TCR beta CDR3 regions. The primer set for the first-round RT-PCR of the TCR CDR3 was HTBI. TCRdb fed the multiplex PCR reads into MiXCR, producing one record per CDR3 protein. The sample comprises hundreds of thousands of distinct CDR3 sequences, roughly 16% of which are singletons, and less than 4.5% rests with the top ten. PBMCs were collected from an approximately 9.4 ml volume of fresh peripheral blood.

The clonotype originates from a woman aged 30 to 39 with Graves' hyperthyroidism. The V and J genes are TRBV19 and TRBJ2-3; 7 bases fit TRBD2. Sequenced sample: blood. The CDR3 protein is CASTRTGLAGDTQYF. The CDR3, as DNA: TGTGCCAGTACCCGTACCGGGTTAGCGGGAGATACGCAGTATTTT.